These 8 T cell receptor beta chains share one sample of origin, sequenced in a study of a mutant IDH1 vaccine in newly diagnosed glioma. Time point defined: week 11, during vaccination. Alongside topical imiquimod, each dose of vaccine comprised 300 ug of mutant IDH1 20-mer peptide. Data came from immunoSEQ multiplex PCR; TCRdb stores just in-frame clones and leaves some out. The table includes approximately 110,000 clones, roughly 90% detected once. Their specific antigens are unknown. The starting material was PBMCs, obtained from a glioma patient whose treatment included an IDH1 peptide vaccine. Receptors originate from a woman aged 45-65 years with glioma.

The chain couples TRBV6-1 to TRBJ1-1; D remains ambiguous. CDR1 is MNHNS, CDR2 SASEGT, per germline. There are 11 residues in the CDR3. V was trimmed by 5 bases and J by 6 bases, leaving 7 bases between them. CDR3: CASSYRAEAFF. The DNA of the CDR3 is TGTGCCAGCAGTTACCGGGCTGAAGCTTTCTTT.

CDR3 sequence reads: CASSPPGLAVSYEQYF. Here the CDR3 DNA reads TGTGCCAGCAGTCCACCGGGACTAGCGGTTTCCTACGAGCAGTACTTC. This chain joins TRBV28 and TRBJ2-7; 11 nucleotides match TRBD2. CDR3 size: 16 residues. The trim removed 5 bases at V and 1 base at J, leaving 7 bases unmatched. Germline V gives CDR1 MDHEN, CDR2 SYDVKM.

This clone was seen only a few times. This chain links TRBV1 with TRBJ2-4; the D call of TRBD1 is as the table states it, not checked on the DNA. TRBV1 is labeled a pseudogene. The CDR3 covers 15 residues. The CDR3 DNA sequence: TGCACCAGCAGCCAAGGGGCCAGTGCCAAAAACATTCAGTACTTC. It specifies CTSSQGASAKNIQYF.

The rearrangement links TRBV6-6 to TRBJ1-1; no clear D. This CDR3 is 14 amino acids long. V dropped 6 bases and J dropped 0 bases, with 11 bases sitting between them. Germline CDR1 is MNHNY and CDR2 is SVGAGI (reference sequence). For the CDR3, the DNA is TGTGCCAGCAGCACACGAGGCGTGAACACTGAAGCTTTCTTT. Protein product: CASSTRGVNTEAFF.

A single count supports this clone. V usage is TRBV25-1 and J usage is TRBJ1-6; D remains ambiguous. V was shortened by 2 bases and J by 5 bases, with 4 bases between the two germline ends. Germline values: CDR1 MGHDK, CDR2 SYGVNS. The CDR3 length is 13 residues. CDR3 sequence reads: CASSERDNSPLHF. In DNA form, the CDR3 reads TGTGCCAGCAGTGAACGCGATAATTCACCCCTCCACTTT.

The genes are TRBV5-6 and TRBJ1-1; no reliable D call. CDR1 and CDR2 (germline): SGHDT, YYEEEE. Between the trimmed V and J ends, which lost 2 bases and 3 bases, there was a span of 5 bases. The CDR3 covers 12 residues. Here the CDR3 reads CASSLGYTEAFF. The CDR3 DNA sequence: TGTGCCAGCAGCTTAGGGTACACTGAAGCTTTCTTT.

The rearrangement links TRBV6-1 to TRBJ2-3; TRBD1 aligns across 7 bases. The germline CDR1 and CDR2 sequences are MNHNS and SASEGT. V was pared by 3 bases and J by 2 bases, with 2 bases of the junction left unmatched. The CDR3 has 14 amino acids. CDR3 loop: CASSDGTVTDTQYF. The CDR3 nucleotides read TGTGCCAGCAGTGACGGGACAGTCACAGATACGCAGTATTTT.

The chain joins TRBV4-1 to TRBJ1-2; D is perhaps TRBD1 (6 bases). Trimming took 1 base from V and 13 from J, leaving 16 bases between them. This CDR3 has 13 residues. Germline CDR1 MGHRA, CDR2 YSYEKL. CDR3 region: CASSQVGARRGTF. CDR3 DNA sequence: TGCGCCAGCAGCCAAGTGGGGGCCAGGCGGGGCACCTTC.